This entry lists 21 T cell receptor beta chains sequenced from one sample in a study of shared clonotypes between healthy human individuals (dated by TCRdb to about 2020). The library was generated by the immunoSEQ multiplex PCR assay. TCRdb took this table from immuneACCESS and kept in-frame rearrangements with V and J called. Such tables lack part of the clones; where checked against another copy, unresolved V genes explain under half of the gap, and the rest is unexplained. In all, the sample holds around 1.6 million clones, and 95% to 99% of those were seen once. About 0.42% of the sample goes to the ten largest clones. Sequencing was done on a sample of naive CD4+ T cells sorted from blood. What this sample's cell subset or site label stands for: CD45RA+ positively selected. The receptors originated from a man aged 25-45 years in good health.

The chain recombines TRBV2 with TRBJ2-1; D is perhaps TRBD1 (6 bases). The CDR3 consists of 13 residues. Deletions cut 5 bases from V and 14 bases from J, with 19 bases between. Germline V gives CDR1 SNHLY, CDR2 FYNNEI. The CDR3 here is CASSPIMGHSKFF. As DNA, the CDR3 is TGTGCCAGCAGTCCTATAATGGGACATTCAAAGTTCTTC.

The chain links TRBV5-1 to TRBJ1-1; D is undetermined. Germline-derived CDR1 and CDR2 are SGHRS and YFSETQ. The CDR3 has 12 amino acids. Between the trimmed V and J ends, which lost 5 bases and 1 base, there was a span of 6 bases. CDR3 in amino acids: CASRDPNTEAFF. The CDR3 DNA is TGCGCCAGCAGGGACCCGAACACTGAAGCTTTCTTT.

The rearrangement links TRBV7-9 to TRBJ1-1; 7 bases fit TRBD1. Germline loops: CDR1 SEHNR, CDR2 FQNEAQ (reference sequence). Unmatched junction bases numbered 13, after V lost 5 bases and J lost 4 bases. There are 16 residues in the CDR3. The CDR3 here is CASSVDRRVYGTEAFF. The CDR3 DNA follows: TGTGCCAGCAGCGTGGACAGGAGAGTTTACGGCACTGAAGCTTTCTTT.

The V call is TRBV27, the J call TRBJ2-2; no definite D call. V lost 3 bases and J 4 bases, leaving 9 bases between the germline ends. Germline V lookup: CDR1 MNHEY, CDR2 SMNVEV (reference sequence). This CDR3 region has 14 residues. Written as DNA, the CDR3 is TGTGCCAGCAGTTTTAGGTTCTCCACCGGGGAGCTGTTTTTT. This codes for CASSFRFSTGELFF.

The chain couples TRBV19 to TRBJ1-5; 9 bases are shared with TRBD1. V gave up 6 bases and J gave up 2 bases; unmatched junction bases: 11. The V gene's germline CDR1 is LNHDA and CDR2 SQIVND (reference sequence). The CDR3 is made up of 17 amino acids. This chain's CDR3 is CASSSGTGLFGNQPQHF. The CDR3, as DNA: TGTGCCAGTAGCTCCGGGACAGGGTTGTTTGGCAATCAGCCCCAGCATTTT.

The chain uses TRBV5-1 and TRBJ2-6, with 13 bases matching TRBD2. The CDR3 runs 21 residues. The V gene's germline CDR1 is SGHRS and CDR2 YFSETQ. Losses at the gene ends were 0 bases for V and 0 bases for J; bases not matched to a gene: 9. CDR3 nucleotide sequence: TGCGCCAGCAGCTTGGGGACTAGCGGGAGAGTTTTTTCCTCTGGGGCCAACGTCCTGACTTTC. Residues: CASSLGTSGRVFSSGANVLTF. Full variable domain (rest looked up from reference TRBV5-1 and TRBJ2-6): KAGVTQTPRYLIKTRGQQVTLSCSPISGHRSVSWYQQTPGQGLQFLFEYFSETQRNKGNFPGRFSGRQFSNSRSEMNVSTLELGDSALYLCASSLGTSGRVFSSGANVLTFGAGSRLTVL.

Concerning this clone: The sample contains more than one DNA sequence encoding this CDR3. V usage is TRBV19 and J usage is TRBJ1-5, with D unresolved. The CDR3 loop spans 14 amino acids. Germline loops: CDR1 LNHDA, CDR2 SQIVND (reference sequence). Trimming took off 3 bases at V and 5 bases at J, with 11 bases between the two ends. CDR3 loop: CASSIRGGDQPQHF. The CDR3 bases are TGTGCCAGTAGTATTCGGGGTGGGGATCAGCCCCAGCATTTT.

The J gene is TRBJ2-7, the V gene TRBV7-2; 10 positions match TRBD1. With 5 bases clipped from V and 5 bases from J, the junction kept 3 bases outside the gene matches. Per the germline V gene, CDR1 is SGHTA and CDR2 is FQGNSA. This CDR3 contains 13 residues. CDR3 nucleotides: TGTGCCAGCAGCGTTGACAGGGGGCACGAGCAGTACTTC. This sequence encodes CASSVDRGHEQYF.

As regards this clone: Within the sample, other DNA sequences also encode this same CDR3. The CDR3 spells CASSPLNEQYF. Here the CDR3 DNA reads TGTGCCAGCTCACCTCTAAACGAGCAGTACTTC. The chain couples TRBV18 to TRBJ2-7; D ambiguous. Trimming cost V 3 bases and J 5 bases, with 5 bases left between them. Looked up from germline, CDR1 is KGHSH and CDR2 is LQKENI. The CDR3 has 11 amino acids. The full variable domain, with the rest looked up from reference TRBV18 and TRBJ2-7, is NAGVMQNPRHLVRRRGQEARLRCSPMKGHSHVYWYRQLPEEGLKFMVYLQKENIIDESGMPKERFSAEFPKEGPSILRIQQVVRGDSAAYFCASSPLNEQYFGPGTRLTVT.

The chain recombines TRBV6-5 with TRBJ2-5; no clear D. CDR1 and CDR2 from the germline V gene are MNHEY and SVGAGI. The CDR3 has 14 amino acids. V lost 6 bases to trimming and J lost 2 bases, with 13 bases between them. CDR3 coding DNA: TGTGCCAGCAGAATCCGACATGTTCAAGAGACCCAGTACTTC. Its translation: CASRIRHVQETQYF.

To note about this clone: A read error may produce the germline difference seen at one junction end. The chain employs TRBV15 and TRBJ2-7; D is perhaps TRBD2 (6 bases). The CDR3 sequence is 12 residues long. Germline V gene lookup returns CDR1 LNHNV and CDR2 YYDKDF (reference sequence). CDR3 region: CATSRDFGKRDF. The CDR3 DNA reads as TGTGCCACCAGCAGAGATTTCGGAAAGCGGGACTTC.

The chain has TRBV29-1 and TRBJ2-3; 10 nucleotides agree with TRBD2. The CDR3 loop spans 13 amino acids. The junction had 3 bases not matched to a gene; V was cut back by 5 bases and J by 4 bases. The germline CDR1 and CDR2 sequences are SQVTM and ANQGSEA. Here the CDR3 reads CSVMSGRADTQYF. The CDR3 coding sequence is TGCAGCGTTATGAGCGGGAGGGCAGATACGCAGTATTTT.

The J gene is TRBJ2-7, the V gene TRBV2, with 10 bases fitting TRBD2. CDR3 length: 13 amino acids. The V gene end was trimmed by 11 bases and the J gene end by 2 bases; junction bases not matched to a gene: 6. Looked up from germline, CDR1 is SNHLY and CDR2 is FYNNEI. Here the CDR3 reads CAGGTSVTYEQYF. The DNA of the CDR3 is TGTGCCGGCGGGACTAGCGTGACCTACGAGCAGTACTTC.

This chain joins TRBV5-5 and TRBJ2-5; D might be TRBD2 (6 bases). Trimming removed 4 bases from V and 9 bases from J, with 19 bases in between. Germline V lookup: CDR1 SGHKS, CDR2 YYEKEE (reference sequence). The CDR3 is 14 residues long. The CDR3: CASSPQPTRSAQYF. The CDR3 DNA is TGTGCCAGCAGCCCCCAACCGACTAGGTCAGCCCAGTACTTC. The full variable domain, completed using reference TRBV5-5 and TRBJ2-5, is DAGVTQSPTHLIKTRGQQVTLRCSPISGHKSVSWYQQVLGQGPQFIFQYYEKEERGRGNFPDRFSARQFPNYSSELNVNALLLGDSALYLCASSPQPTRSAQYFGPGTRLLVL.

The V gene is TRBV29-1, the J gene TRBJ1-1, with D perhaps matching TRBD1 (6 bases). CDR1 SQVTM and CDR2 ANQGSEA come from the germline V gene. V lost 1 base, J lost 11 bases, and 14 bases lay in between. The CDR3 is made up of 12 amino acids. The CDR3 spells CSVEVWGQSAFF. The CDR3 DNA is TGCAGCGTTGAAGTTTGGGGACAATCCGCTTTCTTT.

The gene calls are TRBV19 and TRBJ2-7, with 8 bases matching TRBD2. V trimming: 6 bases; J trimming: 4 bases; junction bases outside the gene matches: 17. The CDR3 contains 17 residues. The germline V gene encodes CDR1 LNHDA and CDR2 SQIVND (reference sequence). The CDR3 sequence is CASRPRHSAGAMYEQYF. The DNA of the CDR3 is TGTGCCAGTAGACCCAGACATTCAGCGGGGGCGATGTACGAGCAGTACTTC.

The rearrangement joins TRBV9 to TRBJ2-5, with 13 bases aligning to TRBD2. Unmatched junction bases numbered 3, after V lost 4 bases and J lost 0 bases. Germline loops: CDR1 SGDLS, CDR2 YYNGEE. The CDR3 is 16 amino acids. The DNA of the CDR3 is TGTGCCAGCAGCTCGGGACTAGCGGGAAACCAAGAGACCCAGTACTTC. It yields the protein CASSSGLAGNQETQYF.

This clone has just one count. The chain links TRBV6-1 to TRBJ2-1, with D perhaps matching TRBD1 (6 bases). Trimming stripped 7 bases from V and 2 bases from J, with 15 bases between. This CDR3 has 15 amino acids. Germline V gene sequence: CDR1 MNHNS, CDR2 SASEGT. The CDR3 protein is CASIISWGPYNEQFF. As DNA, the CDR3 is TGTGCCAGCATAATCTCTTGGGGGCCCTACAATGAGCAGTTCTTC.

The rearrangement links TRBV7-3 to TRBJ2-5; the D is unclear. CDR3 length equals 15 residues. V gave up 4 bases and J gave up 4 bases, with 16 bases separating them. Germline V gene lookup returns CDR1 SGHTA and CDR2 FQGTGA. In nucleotides, the CDR3 is TGTGCCAGCAGCTCAAACGGCAACTTGGGAGAGACCCAGTACTTC. This gives the protein CASSSNGNLGETQYF.

The chain couples TRBV19 to TRBJ2-5; D possibly corresponds to TRBD1 (6 bases). Between the trimmed V and J ends, which lost 6 bases and 5 bases, there was a span of 13 bases. The germline V gene has CDR1 LNHDA and CDR2 SQIVND (reference sequence). The length of the CDR3 is 13 residues. The CDR3 is CASRTQGGETQYF. The CDR3 DNA reads TGTGCCAGTAGAACACAGGGTGGCGAGACCCAGTACTTC.

The genes are TRBV5-1 and TRBJ2-7; 7 nucleotides line up with TRBD2. Trimming at V came to 0 bases and at J to 4 bases, leaving 7 bases not matched to a gene. The germline gives CDR1 SGHRS, CDR2 YFSETQ. The CDR3 runs 15 residues. CDR3 nucleotide sequence: TGCGCCAGCAGCTTGGGGCTAGCGGCTAGATACGAGCAGTACTTC. Residues: CASSLGLAARYEQYF.